The 7 T cell receptor beta chains below were found in one sample sequenced in a study of T cell repertoires in ileal Crohn's disease. Time point: neoterminal ileum biopsy at postoperative endoscopy, about 6 months after surgery. Here immunoSEQ multiplex PCR was the method, and the copy in TCRdb shows in-frame clones only, minus some. The table has 9,500 to 11,000 clones, 79% seen once; the top ten hold around 7%. Sequenced material: ileal tissue. Receptors originate from an adult with Crohn's disease.

In DNA form, the CDR3 reads TGTGCCAGCAGAAACCCAAGGGGAGAAGCTTTCTTT. Amino acids: CASRNPRGEAFF. V usage is TRBV6-5 and J usage is TRBJ1-1; weak D call: TRBD1 (5 bases). V was cut by 6 bases and J by 8 bases, with 13 bases left in between. The CDR3 consists of 12 residues. Germline-derived CDR1 and CDR2 are MNHEY and SVGAGI.

The rearrangement uses TRBV5-1 and TRBJ2-5; the D is unclear. The J call may be mistaken, given a closer DNA end match to TRBJ2-7. The CDR3 length is 13 residues. Germline V gives CDR1 SGHRS, CDR2 YFSETQ. CDR3 bases: TGCGCCAGCAGCCGGGTGGATAACTACGAGCAGTACTTC. It specifies CASSRVDNYEQYF.

This sequence joins TRBV30 and TRBJ1-2; 10 nucleotides match TRBD1. CDR1 and CDR2 (germline): GTSNPN, SVGIG (reference sequence). The CDR3 length is 15 residues. V lost 5 bases and J lost 5; bases outside the gene matches: 11. CDR3 in amino acids: CAWSRGGQGSYGYTF. CDR3 in DNA: TGTGCCTGGTCTAGGGGGGGACAGGGGTCTTATGGCTACACCTTC.

This clone was observed a single time. V and J are TRBV29-1 and TRBJ1-1; TRBD1 matches 7 bases. CDR3 length: 15 amino acids. J was trimmed by 1 base and V by 5 bases; bases with no gene match: 10. Germline-derived CDR1 and CDR2 are SQVTM and ANQGSEA. The CDR3: CSVQNRGISNTEAFF. In DNA, the CDR3 is TGCAGCGTTCAAAACAGGGGTATATCGAACACTGAAGCTTTCTTT.

The CDR3 sequence: CASSLSPGGTTEAFF. The DNA of the CDR3 is TGTGCCAGCAGTTTATCCCCCGGGGGGACAACTGAAGCTTTCTTT. This chain uses TRBV27 with TRBJ1-1, with D possibly being TRBD1 (6 bases). CDR1 MNHEY and CDR2 SMNVEV come from the germline V gene (reference sequence). The CDR3 covers 15 residues. The germline V and J ends were trimmed by 0 bases and 5 bases, with 13 bases remaining between them.

This clone appeared once. The rearrangement uses TRBV9 and TRBJ2-1; no definite D call. Trimming removed 1 base at V and 5 bases at J, with 7 bases between. Germline CDR1 reads SGDLS; CDR2 reads YYNGEE. The CDR3 loop spans 13 amino acids. The CDR3 DNA is TGTGCCAGCAGCGTACGCAGTAACAATGAGCAGTTCTTC. This encodes CASSVRSNNEQFF. Together with reference TRBV9 and TRBJ2-1, the CDR3 gives the full variable domain: DSGVTQTPKHLITATGQRVTLRCSPRSGDLSVYWYQQSLDQGLQFLIQYYNGEERAKGNILERFSAQQFPDLHSELNLSSLELGDSALYFCASSVRSNNEQFFGPGTRLTVL.

The V and J genes are TRBV27 and TRBJ1-5; TRBD1 matches 8 bases. Germline CDR1 and CDR2: MNHEY and SMNVEV (reference sequence). With V trimmed by 5 bases and J by 9 bases, 3 bases remained unmatched. This CDR3 contains 12 residues. CDR3 coding DNA: TGTGCCAGCAGTGGCACAGGGGGGCCCCAGCATTTT. It codes for CASSGTGGPQHF.